This TCR beta chain came from a study of cytomegalovirus exposure and HLA in healthy donors. Study-level information: In an earlier analysis, around 120 million unique TCR beta sequences were found from 150 million to 200 million T cells. Study results and caveats: Certain sequence variants were highly shared and formed a cluster, and this cluster was likely a sequencing artifact.

In its sample, this clone was seen once. Antigen unknown. This CDR3 has 14 amino acids. Trimming shortened V by 4 bases and J by 3 bases, and 14 bases separated the two germline ends. CDR1 SQVTM and CDR2 ANQGSEA come from the germline V gene. The primer mix had 60 Vbeta and 13 Jbeta primers. The method was immunoSEQ multiplex PCR; TCRdb's version includes in-frame clones alone and lacks a portion of them. In the table there are roughly 150,000 clones, roughly 80% of which are singletons. The chain is built from TRBV29-1 and TRBJ2-3, with a tentative D call TRBD2 (6 bases). The TCR was taken from a man younger than 35 in good health and CMV-seropositive. The sequenced sample consisted of PBMCs. The CDR3 protein is CSVGIGSRTDTQYF. CDR3 nucleotides: TGCAGCGTTGGAATCGGGAGTAGGACAGATACGCAGTATTTT.